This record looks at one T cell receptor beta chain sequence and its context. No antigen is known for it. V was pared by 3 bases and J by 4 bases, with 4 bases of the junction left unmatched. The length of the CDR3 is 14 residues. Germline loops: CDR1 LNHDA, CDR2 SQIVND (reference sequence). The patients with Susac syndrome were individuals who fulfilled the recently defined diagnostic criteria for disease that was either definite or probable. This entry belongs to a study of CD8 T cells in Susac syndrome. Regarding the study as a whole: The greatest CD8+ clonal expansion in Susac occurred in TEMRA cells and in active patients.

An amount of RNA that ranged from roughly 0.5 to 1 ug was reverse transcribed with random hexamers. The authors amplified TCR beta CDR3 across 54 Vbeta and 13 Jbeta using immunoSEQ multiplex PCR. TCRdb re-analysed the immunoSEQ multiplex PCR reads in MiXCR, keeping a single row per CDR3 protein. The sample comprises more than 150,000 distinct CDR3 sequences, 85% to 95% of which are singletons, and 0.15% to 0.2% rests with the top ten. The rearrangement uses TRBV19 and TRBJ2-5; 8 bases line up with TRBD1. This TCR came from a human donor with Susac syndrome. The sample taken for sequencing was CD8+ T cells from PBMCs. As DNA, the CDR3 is TGTGCCAGTAGTATCGGGACAGGCCGAGAGACCCAGTACTTC. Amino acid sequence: CASSIGTGRETQYF.